Listed here are 21 T cell receptor beta chains from one sample, sequenced in a study of blood T cell repertoires in COVID-19. Here immunoSEQ multiplex PCR was the method, and the copy in TCRdb shows in-frame clones only, minus some. The table lists 290,000 or so clones, over 75% of them singletons. Sequencing used peripheral blood. These receptors came from a man aged 50 or older with active or convalescent COVID-19.

The rearrangement links TRBV6-2 or TRBV6-3 to TRBJ2-5, with 8 bases that match TRBD2. J lost 5 bases, V lost 2 bases, and 1 base had no gene match. The CDR3 totals 13 residues. Germline V lookup: CDR1 MNHEY, CDR2 SVGEGT. The DNA for the CDR3 is TGTGCCAGCAGTTACCGGGAGGGCGAGACCCAGTACTTC. Protein sequence: CASSYREGETQYF.

In this sample, this clone turned up a few times. The CDR3 DNA is TGTGCCAGTAGTCCCACCGGGACAGGTCAGCCCCAGCATTTT. This codes for CASSPTGTGQPQHF. The rearrangement joins TRBV19 to TRBJ1-5, with TRBD1 matching over 8 bases. Trimming cost V 5 bases and J 6 bases; bases outside gene matches: 6. CDR1 and CDR2 from the germline V gene are LNHDA and SQIVND (reference sequence). This CDR3 region has 14 residues.

The CDR3, as DNA: TGTGCCAGCAGCCAACGAGCGGGAGGTGGCACAGATACGCAGTATTTT. As protein: CASSQRAGGGTDTQYF. This chain uses TRBV14 with TRBJ2-3; 9 positions agree with TRBD2. V was pared by 2 bases and J by 1 base, with 4 bases of the junction left unmatched. The CDR3 spans 16 residues. Germline-derived CDR1 and CDR2 are SGHDN and FVKESK.

The chain recombines TRBV11-2 with TRBJ2-1; 8 positions agree with TRBD1. Germline assignment: CDR1 SGHAT and CDR2 FQNNGV. The CDR3 contains 13 residues. With V trimmed by 1 base and J by 15 bases, 8 bases remained unmatched. The CDR3 DNA sequence: TGTGCCAGCAGCTTAGGTTTACAGGGGGATCGGTTCTTC. Protein: CASSLGLQGDRFF.

The rearrangement joins TRBV12-3 or TRBV12-4 to TRBJ1-5, with D unresolved. The CDR3 runs to 13 residues. Trimming left V 1 base short and J 9 bases short, with 10 bases between. The CDR3 nucleotides read TGTGCCAGCAGTTTAGGCCTCCTACTGCCCCAGCATTTT. This sequence encodes CASSLGLLLPQHF.

The chain combines TRBV9 with TRBJ2-5, with 10 nucleotides matching TRBD2. The CDR3 covers 18 residues. Germline V gene sequence: CDR1 SGDLS, CDR2 YYNGEE. Trimming at V came to 0 bases and at J to 3 bases, leaving 11 bases not matched to a gene. This CDR3 is CASSVGWREREGEETQYF. CDR3 coding DNA: TGTGCCAGCAGCGTAGGATGGCGGGAGCGGGAGGGAGAAGAGACCCAGTACTTC.

CDR3 region: CSVEGPPPGQGRLINTEAFF. Here the CDR3 DNA reads TGCAGCGTTGAAGGACCCCCCCCCGGACAGGGGCGTCTTATTAACACTGAAGCTTTCTTT. This chain connects TRBV29-1 to TRBJ1-1, with TRBD1 matching over 9 bases. Germline-derived CDR1 and CDR2 are SQVTM and ANQGSEA. The CDR3 extends over 20 amino acids. The V segment lost 1 base and the J segment 2 bases; nucleotides outside the gene matches: 20.

The chain employs TRBV29-1 and TRBJ2-1; 9 bases are a match to TRBD2. With V trimmed by 6 bases and J by 10 bases, 25 bases remained unmatched. The CDR3 has 18 residues. Germline CDR1 is SQVTM and CDR2 is ANQGSEA. CDR3: CSVHIDKSSGRSKGEQFF. The CDR3, as DNA: TGCAGCGTCCACATCGATAAGAGTAGCGGGAGATCCAAGGGGGAGCAGTTCTTC.

CDR3 in amino acids: CASSPLAGVSGYEQYF. The CDR3, as DNA: TGTGCCAGCTCACCCCTAGCGGGAGTTTCTGGTTACGAGCAGTACTTC. The chain links TRBV18 to TRBJ2-7; 10 bases fit TRBD2. Trimming removed 3 bases from V and 4 bases from J; junction bases left unmatched: 9. The CDR3 has 16 amino acids. From germline, CDR1 is KGHSH and CDR2 LQKENI.

This chain links TRBV9 with TRBJ2-2; TRBD2 matches at 9 bases. The CDR3 has 16 residues. The germline CDR1 and CDR2 sequences are SGDLS and YYNGEE. V shed 0 bases, J shed 6 bases, and the junction held 6 bases outside the gene matches. The CDR3 reads CASSVALREGPGELFF. The CDR3 region has the DNA TGTGCCAGCAGCGTAGCTTTGCGGGAGGGCCCCGGGGAGCTGTTTTTT.

This clone appeared a few times. The V call is TRBV7-9, the J call TRBJ1-2; D is unresolved. The CDR3 sequence is 15 residues long. Germline CDR1 and CDR2: SEHNR and FQNEAQ (reference sequence). V dropped 1 base and J dropped 1 base, with 10 bases sitting between them. This chain's CDR3 is CASSLVGAGNYGYTF. In nucleotides, the CDR3 is TGTGCCAGCAGCTTAGTAGGTGCGGGTAACTATGGCTACACCTTC.

This clone appeared a single time. The chain carries TRBV5-4 and TRBJ2-2, with D maybe TRBD1 (5 bases). The length of the CDR3 is 12 residues. The germline V gene encodes CDR1 SGHNT and CDR2 YYREEE (reference sequence). V lost 2 bases and J lost 9, with 8 bases in between. The CDR3 nucleotides read TGTGCCAGCAGCTTCGCAGGGAGGGAGCTGTTTTTT. Protein: CASSFAGRELFF.

This clone occurred a few times. This chain uses TRBV13 with TRBJ1-1; D may be TRBD1 (5 bases). The CDR3 runs 15 residues. Per germline, CDR1 PRHDT and CDR2 FYEKMQ (reference sequence). V dropped 4 bases and J dropped 0 bases, with 12 bases sitting between them. The CDR3 protein is CASSSGGTMNTEAFF. The CDR3 DNA is TGTGCCAGCAGCTCCGGGGGAACCATGAACACTGAAGCTTTCTTT.

V and J are TRBV30 and TRBJ1-5; 8 bases are a match to TRBD1. With 5 bases clipped from V and 4 bases from J, the junction kept 13 bases outside the gene matches. Germline V CDR1 and CDR2: GTSNPN, SVGIG (reference sequence). This CDR3 contains 16 residues. For the CDR3, the DNA is TGTGCCTGGCGAAGGGAGGGGACAGGAGGAAATCAGCCCCAGCATTTT. Translated, it gives CAWRREGTGGNQPQHF.

The chain joins TRBV19 to TRBJ1-2; no reliable D call. CDR3 length equals 11 residues. Germline assignment: CDR1 LNHDA and CDR2 SQIVND (reference sequence). The V gene lost 6 bases and the J gene lost 7 bases, with 9 bases spanning the gap. CDR3 residues: CASSLAGGYTF. CDR3 nucleotides: TGTGCCAGTAGCTTAGCCGGTGGCTACACCTTC.

This chain connects TRBV19 to TRBJ1-2; tentative D call: TRBD1 (6 bases). Germline values: CDR1 LNHDA, CDR2 SQIVND (reference sequence). Trimming cost V 5 bases and J 7 bases, with 20 bases left between them. This CDR3 contains 15 residues. The CDR3 nucleotides are TGTGCCAGTAGTCGACAGGTCTCCTCTAACAGTGGCTACACCTTC. Protein product: CASSRQVSSNSGYTF. The variable domain in full, with the rest retrieved from reference TRBV19 and TRBJ1-2, is DGGITQSPKYLFRKEGQNVTLSCEQNLNHDAMYWYRQDPGQGLRLIYYSQIVNDFQKGDIAEGYSVSREKKESFPLTVTSAQKNPTAFYLCASSRQVSSNSGYTFGSGTRLTVV.

For the CDR3, the DNA is TGTGCCAGCTCACCTCGGACCAGGGGTGAGCAGTTCTTC. Translating it yields CASSPRTRGEQFF. V usage is TRBV18 and J usage is TRBJ2-1; a weak D match, TRBD1 (6 bases). Germline values: CDR1 KGHSH, CDR2 LQKENI. Trimming took off 3 bases at V and 9 bases at J, with 12 bases between the two ends. CDR3 length: 13 residues.

This chain uses TRBV5-1 with TRBJ1-1; D is unclear. The CDR3 is 16 amino acids. V lost 0 bases to trimming and J lost 1 base, with 13 bases between them. Germline V gives CDR1 SGHRS, CDR2 YFSETQ. CDR3: CASSLDYGRPNTEAFF. CDR3 sequence (DNA): TGCGCCAGCAGCTTGGACTATGGGAGGCCGAACACTGAAGCTTTCTTT.

J is TRBJ2-2 and V is TRBV18, with D unclear. CDR3 length: 16 residues. V lost 2 bases, J lost 5 bases, and 15 bases lay in between. Germline V gives CDR1 KGHSH, CDR2 LQKENI. The CDR3 reads CASSPEPGRRTGELFF. CDR3 coding DNA: TGTGCCAGCTCACCAGAGCCAGGCCGCCGGACCGGGGAGCTGTTTTTT.

As DNA, the CDR3 is TGTGCCAGCAGCGGTCGGACTAGCGGGATCACCGGGGAGCTGTTTTTT. Its translation is CASSGRTSGITGELFF. The rearrangement links TRBV5-4 to TRBJ2-2, with 12 bases lining up with TRBD2. This CDR3 is 16 amino acids long. V lost 4 bases to trimming and J lost 4 bases; unmatched junction nucleotides: 5. CDR1 is SGHNT, CDR2 YYREEE, per germline (reference sequence). Together with reference TRBV5-4 and TRBJ2-2, the CDR3 gives the full variable domain: ETGVTQSPTHLIKTRGQQVTLRCSSQSGHNTVSWYQQALGQGPQFIFQYYREEENGRGNFPPRFSGLQFPNYSSELNVNALELDDSALYLCASSGRTSGITGELFFGEGSRLTVL.

This clone showed up just a few times. The chain employs TRBV5-6 and TRBJ1-5; a possible D gene is TRBD1 (5 bases). The CDR3 is 15 residues long. V dropped 2 bases and J dropped 6 bases, with 15 bases sitting between them. The germline V gene encodes CDR1 SGHDT and CDR2 YYEEEE. The CDR3 here is CASSFSGENGQPQHF. The CDR3 DNA reads as TGTGCCAGCAGCTTTTCGGGGGAGAATGGTCAGCCCCAGCATTTT. The whole variable domain, filled in from reference TRBV5-6 and TRBJ1-5, reads DAGVTQSPTHLIKTRGQQVTLRCSPKSGHDTVSWYQQALGQGPQFIFQYYEEEERQRGNFPDRFSGHQFPNYSSELNVNALLLGDSALYLCASSFSGENGQPQHFGDGTRLSIL.